Below, one T cell receptor (beta chain) is given with its context. As yet, its antigen is unknown. Germline CDR1 is SGHNT and CDR2 is YENEEA. The CDR3 length is 15 residues. V was trimmed by 0 bases and J by 1 base, leaving 10 bases between them. Documented time point: recipient sample about 28 days before transplant, after cytoreduction. Samples: about 28 days before transplant, then days 30, 100 and 180 after. Assay used: immunoSEQ multiplex PCR; TCRdb lists only in-frame clones, some missing. This sample carries around 24,000 clones, approximately 80% of them seen once, and the ten largest clones take approximately 24%. This entry is derived from a study of T cell clonotyping in hematopoietic cell transplantation. Study-wide findings and caveats: No sorting was done, leaving CD4 and CD8 contributions mixed.

The sample consisted of peripheral blood mononuclear cells, taken before stem cell transplant. This chain joins TRBV11-3 and TRBJ2-7, with D possibly TRBD2 on 6 matching bases. The TCR comes from an older woman with acute myeloid leukemia. Some clones in this sample may be carry-over from other donors' samples. CDR3 coding DNA: TGTGCCAGCAGCTTAGAGGCGGGACCATCCTACGAGCAGTACTTC. Its translation is CASSLEAGPSYEQYF.